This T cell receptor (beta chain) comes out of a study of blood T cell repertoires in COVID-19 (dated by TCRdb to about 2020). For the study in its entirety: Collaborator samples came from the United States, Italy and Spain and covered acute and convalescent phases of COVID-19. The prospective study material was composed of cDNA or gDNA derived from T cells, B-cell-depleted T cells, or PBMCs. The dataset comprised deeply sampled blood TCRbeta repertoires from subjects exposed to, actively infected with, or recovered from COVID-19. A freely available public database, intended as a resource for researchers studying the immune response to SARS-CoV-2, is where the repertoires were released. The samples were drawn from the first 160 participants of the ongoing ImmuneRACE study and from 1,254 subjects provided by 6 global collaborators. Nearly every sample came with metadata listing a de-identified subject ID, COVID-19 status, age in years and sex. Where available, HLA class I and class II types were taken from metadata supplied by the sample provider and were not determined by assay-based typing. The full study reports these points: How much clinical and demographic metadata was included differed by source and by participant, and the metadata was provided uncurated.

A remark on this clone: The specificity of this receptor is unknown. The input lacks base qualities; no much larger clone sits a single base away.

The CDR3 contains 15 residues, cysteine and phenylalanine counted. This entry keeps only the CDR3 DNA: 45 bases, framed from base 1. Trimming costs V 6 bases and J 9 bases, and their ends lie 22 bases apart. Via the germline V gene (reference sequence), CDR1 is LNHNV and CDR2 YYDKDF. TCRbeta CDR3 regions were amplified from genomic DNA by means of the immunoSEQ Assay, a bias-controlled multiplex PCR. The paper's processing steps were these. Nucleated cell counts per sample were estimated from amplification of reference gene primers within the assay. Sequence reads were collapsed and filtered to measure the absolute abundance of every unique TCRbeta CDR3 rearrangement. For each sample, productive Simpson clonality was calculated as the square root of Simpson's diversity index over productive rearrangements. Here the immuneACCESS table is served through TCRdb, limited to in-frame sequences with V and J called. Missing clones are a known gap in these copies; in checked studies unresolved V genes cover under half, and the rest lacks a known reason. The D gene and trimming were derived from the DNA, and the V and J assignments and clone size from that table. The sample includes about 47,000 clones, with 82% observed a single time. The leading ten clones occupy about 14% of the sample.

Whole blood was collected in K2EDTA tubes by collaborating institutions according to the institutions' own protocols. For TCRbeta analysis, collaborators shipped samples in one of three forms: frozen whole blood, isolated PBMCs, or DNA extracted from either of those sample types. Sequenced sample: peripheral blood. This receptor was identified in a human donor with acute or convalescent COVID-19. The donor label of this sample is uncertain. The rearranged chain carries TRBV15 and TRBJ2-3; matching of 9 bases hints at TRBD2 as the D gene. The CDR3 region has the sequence CATSGTGGAGGTQYF. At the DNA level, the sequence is TGTGCCACCAGTGGGACAGGAGGAGCGGGGGGCACGCAGTATTTT.